This TCR beta chain was obtained from a study of T cell responses to AZD1222 COVID-19 vaccine. Regarding the study as a whole: Donors were largely white British and mainly female; clonal diversity was possibly underestimated. Regions 160-218 and 743-854 held dominance among vaccine-associated CD4 TCRs, which spanned spike.

Sequenced by immunoSEQ multiplex PCR; TCRdb stores in-frame clones only, minus some. The table lists 100,000 to 130,000 clones, around 84% of them singletons. Trimming removed 6 bases at V and 5 bases at J, with 18 bases between. The CDR3 is 15 amino acids. CDR1 is KGHSH, CDR2 LQKENI, per germline. A remark on this clone: What it binds is unknown.

The rearrangement uses TRBV18 and TRBJ2-3; the D gene is possibly TRBD1 (6 bases). The clonotype comes from an adult in good health. The material sequenced was peripheral blood, taken on day 0 of AZD1222 vaccination. The CDR3: CASSHTQGSEDTQYF. CDR3 bases: TGTGCCAGCTCGCACACGCAGGGGTCGGAAGATACGCAGTATTTT.